Given below is one T cell receptor beta chain in context. The CDR3 loop spans 16 amino acids. V shed 0 bases and J shed 3 bases, with 11 bases lying between them. Per the germline V gene, CDR1 is MGHRA and CDR2 is YSYEKL. The data belong to a study of blood T cell repertoires in COVID-19. Study context: The samples span acute and convalescent COVID-19 from the United States, Italy and Spain.

Using immunoSEQ multiplex PCR, the repertoire was profiled, and TCRdb retains in-frame clones only, with some absent. This table holds under 150,000 clones, over 80% found once. This chain connects TRBV4-1 to TRBJ2-2; D is undetermined. This sequence was found in a woman between 50 and 59 years old with acute or convalescent COVID-19. Sequencing was done on a sample of peripheral blood. The CDR3, as DNA: TGCGCCAGCAGCCAAGACGAGAGAGCGTACACCGGGGAGCTGTTTTTT. It yields the protein CASSQDERAYTGELFF.